What follows is one T cell receptor beta chain and its context. The antigen remains undetermined. The source of the sample is a study of T cell responses to AZD1222 COVID-19 vaccine. CDR1 SGHVS and CDR2 FNYEAQ come from the germline V gene. This CDR3 has 15 residues. J lost 6 bases, V lost 5 bases, and 9 bases had no gene match. Study-wide results and limits: Clonal diversity was possibly underestimated, and white British individuals and females predominated among donors. No repertoire was sampled before or during the peak T cell response, only after it. Spike-specific TCR depth and breadth grew after two AZD1222 doses.

The method was immunoSEQ multiplex PCR; TCRdb's version includes in-frame clones alone and lacks a portion of them. Among 50,000 to 55,000 clones listed, roughly 86% were seen once. The clonotype was recovered from an adult who received the AZD1222 COVID-19 vaccine. Sequenced here: peripheral blood, sampled 28 days after the second AZD1222 dose. The rearrangement uses TRBV7-6 and TRBJ2-1; the match to TRBD2 covers 8 bases. The CDR3 DNA sequence: TGTGCCAGCAGCCCCACGGGGGGGGGTTTCAATGAGCAGTTCTTC. Its protein is CASSPTGGGFNEQFF.